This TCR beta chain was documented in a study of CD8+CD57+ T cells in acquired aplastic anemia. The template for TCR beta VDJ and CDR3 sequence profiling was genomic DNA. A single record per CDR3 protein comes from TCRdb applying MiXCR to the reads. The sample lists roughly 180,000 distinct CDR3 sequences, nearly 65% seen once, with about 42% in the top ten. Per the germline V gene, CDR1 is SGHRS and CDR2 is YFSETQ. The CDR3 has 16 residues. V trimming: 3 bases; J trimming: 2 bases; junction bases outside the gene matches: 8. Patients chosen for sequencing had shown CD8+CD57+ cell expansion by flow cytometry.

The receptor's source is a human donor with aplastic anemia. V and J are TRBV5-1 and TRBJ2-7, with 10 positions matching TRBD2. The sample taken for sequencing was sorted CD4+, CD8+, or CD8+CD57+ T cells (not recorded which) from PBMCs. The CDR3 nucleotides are TGCGCCAGCAGCTCGTATAAAGCGGGGGGGACCTACGAGCAGTACTTC. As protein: CASSSYKAGGTYEQYF.